The sequence of this TCR beta chain was determined in a study of shared clonotypes between healthy human individuals. On the study more broadly: Used for every donor were three CD4 naive, three CD4 memory, two CD8 naive and one CD8 memory plate.

Worth noting for this clone: The antigen is undetermined.

General study points: Rarefaction revealed incomplete sorted-subset sequencing despite large depth. Estimated clonotype richness was generally higher in naive than memory subsets.

The repertoire was sequenced with immunoSEQ multiplex PCR; TCRdb's copy has only in-frame clones and lacks some. The sample has about 2.4 million clones; more than 80% are singletons. Germline CDR1 MNHNS, CDR2 SASEGT. V shed 8 bases and J shed 5 bases, with 13 bases lying between them. The CDR3 has 13 amino acids. V and J are TRBV6-1 and TRBJ1-5; D is unclear. Sequenced: naive CD4+ T cells sorted from blood. Subset defined: CD45RA+ positively selected. The sequence came from a young man in good health. The CDR3 DNA is TGTGCCAGCCTCCAGGTGGGAGATCAGCCCCAGCATTTT. Translated, it gives CASLQVGDQPQHF.